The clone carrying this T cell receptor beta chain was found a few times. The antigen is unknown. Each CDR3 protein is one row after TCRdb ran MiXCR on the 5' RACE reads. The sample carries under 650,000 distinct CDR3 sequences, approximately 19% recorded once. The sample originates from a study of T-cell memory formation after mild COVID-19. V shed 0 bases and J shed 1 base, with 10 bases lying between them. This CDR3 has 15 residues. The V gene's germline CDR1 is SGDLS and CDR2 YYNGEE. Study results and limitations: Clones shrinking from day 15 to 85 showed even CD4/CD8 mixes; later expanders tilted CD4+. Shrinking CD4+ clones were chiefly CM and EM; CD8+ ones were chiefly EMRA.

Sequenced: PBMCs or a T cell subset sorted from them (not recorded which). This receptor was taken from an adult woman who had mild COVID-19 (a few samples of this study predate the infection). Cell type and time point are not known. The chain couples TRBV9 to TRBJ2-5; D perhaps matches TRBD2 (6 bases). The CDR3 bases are TGTGCCAGCAGCGTAGCTCCGGGGGTCCAAGAGACCCAGTACTTC. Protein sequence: CASSVAPGVQETQYF.